Each of the 15 T cell receptor beta chains below was sequenced from the same sample in a study of metastatic and nonmetastatic thyroid tumors. MiXCR was used by TCRdb to re-call the PCR reads. In the table there are over 20,000 clones, over 25% of which are singletons. Thyroid surgery was preceded by no treatment in any patient. Sequenced material: blood. The source of these receptors is a female donor with papillary thyroid cancer or a benign thyroid nodule (not recorded which). Some clones in this sample may be carry-over from other donors' samples.

At least ten counts were recorded for this clone. This chain links TRBV10-3 with TRBJ2-1; 11 bases align to TRBD2. V lost 0 bases to trimming and J lost 0 bases; unmatched junction nucleotides: 7. The CDR3 has 19 residues. In germline, CDR1 is ENHRY, CDR2 SYGVKD. The DNA for the CDR3 is TGTGCCATCAGTGAGTCTGGGACTAGCGGCCTCAGCTCCTACAATGAGCAGTTCTTC. This encodes CAISESGTSGLSSYNEQFF.

J is TRBJ1-5 and V is TRBV20-1, with D possibly TRBD1 on 5 matching bases. CDR1 is DFQATT, CDR2 SNEGSKA, per germline (reference sequence). This CDR3 spans 14 amino acids. V gave up 0 bases and J gave up 2 bases, with 8 bases separating them. The chain's CDR3 is CSARDGAGNQPQHF. The CDR3 DNA reads as TGCAGTGCTAGAGATGGGGCCGGCAATCAGCCCCAGCATTTT.

This clone was counted many times. The chain is built from TRBV7-9 and TRBJ2-7; the D is unclear. The CDR3 is 13 residues long. CDR1 is SEHNR, CDR2 FQNEAQ, per germline (reference sequence). The V end lost 8 bases, the J end lost 4 bases, and 15 bases lay between the germline ends. The CDR3 region is CASAPRDRYEQYF. CDR3 DNA: TGTGCCAGCGCTCCTCGAGACCGGTACGAGCAGTACTTC.

In this sample, this clone turned up many times. The chain carries TRBV19 and TRBJ2-7, with no clear D. This CDR3 is 12 amino acids long. The V end was cut by 5 bases, the J end by 0 bases, with 5 bases between. Germline CDR1 LNHDA, CDR2 SQIVND (reference sequence). CDR3 in amino acids: CASSGLSYEQYF. Here the CDR3 DNA reads TGTGCCAGTAGTGGTCTCTCCTACGAGCAGTACTTC.

The rearrangement uses TRBV6-2 or TRBV6-3 and TRBJ2-1; D is ambiguous. V lost 0 bases and J 8 bases, leaving 5 bases between the germline ends. CDR3 size: 12 residues. Per germline, CDR1 MNHEY and CDR2 SVGEGT. The chain's CDR3 is CASSYSVDEQFF. DNA for the CDR3: TGTGCCAGCAGTTACTCAGTTGATGAGCAGTTCTTC.

This clone has at least ten counts. The V gene is TRBV27, the J gene TRBJ1-1, with 9 bases fitting TRBD1. Trimming at V came to 7 bases and at J to 4 bases, leaving 10 bases not matched to a gene. Per the germline V gene, CDR1 is MNHEY and CDR2 is SMNVEV (reference sequence). The CDR3 contains 15 residues. CDR3 nucleotides: TGTGCCAGCAAGTCCGGGACAGGGTGGGGCACTGAAGCTTTCTTT. This encodes CASKSGTGWGTEAFF.

In this sample, this clone turned up many times. This chain connects TRBV28 to TRBJ1-4; the match to TRBD1 covers 8 bases. The ends lost 4 bases at V and 7 bases at J; junction bases unmatched: 5. The CDR3 loop spans 14 amino acids. Germline CDR1 reads MDHEN; CDR2 reads SYDVKM. CDR3 residues: CASSWTGTPEKLFF. The CDR3 DNA reads as TGTGCCAGCAGTTGGACAGGGACGCCTGAAAAACTGTTTTTT.

This clone was observed once. J is TRBJ1-1 and V is TRBV20-1; D is uncertain. Germline-derived CDR1 and CDR2 are DFQATT and SNEGSKA (reference sequence). The V and J ends lost 3 bases and 5 bases respectively, with 10 bases between them. The CDR3 contains 12 residues. Here the CDR3 DNA reads TGCAGTGCTAGGAGAGTGGGAACTGAAGCTTTCTTT. Its translation: CSARRVGTEAFF.

In its sample, this clone ranks as medium-sized. The rearrangement uses TRBV20-1 and TRBJ2-3; 8 bases fit TRBD2. The germline V gene encodes CDR1 DFQATT and CDR2 SNEGSKA (reference sequence). The ends lost 1 base at V and 1 base at J; junction bases unmatched: 4. The CDR3 contains 15 residues. The CDR3 sequence: CSARVRREGTDTQYF. The CDR3 bases are TGCAGTGCTAGAGTTCGGCGGGAGGGCACAGATACGCAGTATTTT.

There are many counts of this clone. The chain employs TRBV6-1 and TRBJ2-3, with 8 bases fitting TRBD2. The CDR3 sequence is 15 residues long. V dropped 6 bases and J dropped 2; count of bases not matched to a gene: 7. Germline CDR1 and CDR2: MNHNS and SASEGT. The CDR3 spells CASSPLAENTDTQYF. For the CDR3, the DNA is TGTGCCAGCAGCCCACTAGCGGAAAACACAGATACGCAGTATTTT.

The chain is built from TRBV20-1 and TRBJ2-7; D might be TRBD1 or TRBD2, each matching 5 bases. Trimming left V 4 bases short and J 1 base short, with 14 bases between. The CDR3 is 14 residues long. Germline lookup yields CDR1 DFQATT and CDR2 SNEGSKA (reference sequence). CDR3 amino acids: CSATGPTTSYEQYF. The CDR3 DNA sequence: TGCAGTGCTACGGGGCCTACAACGTCCTACGAGCAGTACTTC.

This clone was seen many times. J is TRBJ2-7 and V is TRBV5-1, with D possibly matching TRBD2 (6 bases). Trimming shortened V by 4 bases and J by 2 bases, and 10 bases separated the two germline ends. The CDR3 has 13 residues. Per the germline V gene, CDR1 is SGHRS and CDR2 is YFSETQ. The CDR3 loop reads CASSASGAYEQYF. As DNA, the CDR3 is TGCGCCAGCAGCGCGTCGGGGGCCTACGAGCAGTACTTC.

This clone was seen ten or more times. The chain is built from TRBV20-1 and TRBJ2-1; 8 bases match TRBD2. The germline CDR1 and CDR2 sequences are DFQATT and SNEGSKA (reference sequence). This CDR3 is 20 amino acids long. V shed 0 bases, J shed 0 bases, and the junction held 16 bases outside the gene matches. CDR3 DNA: TGCAGTGCTAGAGATCGGGGGGGACACTCCCGCCCGGGCTCCTACAATGAGCAGTTCTTC. Translating it yields CSARDRGGHSRPGSYNEQFF.

This clone was detected only a few times. CDR3 bases: TGTTCGAGCAGCGCCCAACAGGTGATTCCCGGCTATGGCTACACCTTC. Amino acid sequence: CSSSAQQVIPGYGYTF. J is TRBJ1-2 and V is TRBV11-2; a possible D gene is TRBD1 (5 bases). The CDR3 loop spans 16 amino acids. Germline V gene data show CDR1 as SGHAT and CDR2 as FQNNGV.

This clone was detected ten times or more. The CDR3 nucleotides are TGTGCCAGCAGCCGAGGATCCTATGGCTACACCTTC. Its protein product is CASSRGSYGYTF. The genes are TRBV3-1 and TRBJ1-2; D ambiguous. There are 12 residues in the CDR3. Trimming stripped 4 bases from V and 4 bases from J, with 7 bases between. Germline values: CDR1 LGHDT, CDR2 YNNKEL (reference sequence).